Listed below are T cell receptor beta chains from one sample, sequenced in a study of graft-versus-host responses after intestinal transplantation. Only in-frame clones appear in the TCRdb table, and some are missing; sequencing was by immunoSEQ multiplex PCR. The repertoire holds roughly 110,000 clones, with more than 85% as singletons. No antigen has been identified for these receptors. The sequences come from unstimulated CD8+ T cells sorted from spleen or lymph node cells, collected before transplant. The receptors were sampled from a human donor who was the organ donor for an intestinal transplant. The CDR3 runs from the conserved cysteine through the conserved F or W. D genes are given only for firm matches. Only part of the rows carry a size: once, few, many, or a class if the clone is expanded.

TGTGCCAGCAGCTTGGGAACGGGGCGGTTTTGGTCCTACGAGCAGTACTTC CASSLGTGRFWSYEQYF - - TRBJ2-7 TRBV5-5
TGTGCCAGCAGTTACACAGGACTCACCACCTACGAGCAGTACTTC CASSYTGLTTYEQYF - - TRBJ2-7 TRBV6-5
TGTGCCAGCAGGATCCTAGGCAGACCCTATGGCTACACCTTC CASRILGRPYGYTF - - TRBJ1-2 TRBV27
TGCGCCAGCAGCTTGCGGGGGCTACTTTACGAGCAGTACTTC CASSLRGLLYEQYF - - TRBJ2-7 TRBV5-1
TGTGCCAGCAGTCCCATAAGCCGGGAGAGCACAGATACGCAGTATTTT CASSPISRESTDTQYF - - TRBJ2-3 TRBV7-6
TGTGCCAGCAGCTTAGTGTCTAGCGGCCAAGAGACCCAGTACTTC CASSLVSSGQETQYF once TRBD2 TRBJ2-5 TRBV11-2
TGTGCCAGCAGTTTAGAGGTTTCAGGAGCCGTGGACGAGCAGTACTTC CASSLEVSGAVDEQYF - - TRBJ2-7 TRBV27
TGCGCCAGCAGCCAAGATGGGGAAGAGTCCTACGAGCAGTACTTC CASSQDGEESYEQYF - - TRBJ2-7 TRBV4-1
TGTGCCAGCAGCTTTCGGTACGATCCAGCCTACGAGCAGTACTTC CASSFRYDPAYEQYF - - TRBJ2-7 TRBV11-2
TGTGCCAGCAGCTTAGATGGGACTCTTGATACGCAGTATTTT CASSLDGTLDTQYF - - TRBJ2-3 TRBV7-2
TGTGCCAGCAGCTTACCCGGCAGTGGACAACTAGCGTCGTCCTCCTACGAGCAGTACTTC CASSLPGSGQLASSSYEQYF - TRBD2 TRBJ2-7 TRBV7-8
TGTGCCAGCAGCTTTCCCAGCTCCTACGAGCAGTACTTC CASSFPSSYEQYF - - TRBJ2-7 TRBV7-9
TGTGCCAGCAGCGTAGCTGGCGGGAGGGCCTTCGACGAGCAGTACTTC CASSVAGGRAFDEQYF once TRBD2 TRBJ2-7 TRBV9
TGCGCCAGCAGCCAAGAACTACTAGCGGGAGGCAACACCGGGGAGCTGTTTTTT CASSQELLAGGNTGELFF - TRBD2 TRBJ2-2 TRBV4-1
TGTGCCAGTAGTGCCCTTAGAGCGGGGGCCCGTCATGAGCAGTTCTTC CASSALRAGARHEQFF few TRBD2 TRBJ2-1 TRBV19
TGTGCCAGTAGTGTGGGACAGGACACAGATACGCAGTATTTT CASSVGQDTDTQYF - TRBD1 TRBJ2-3 TRBV19
TGCGCCAGCAGCCTAGCCGTCTCCTACGAGCAGTACTTC CASSLAVSYEQYF - - TRBJ2-7 TRBV4-1
TGTGCCAGCAGCGTAGGAGACAGGGGGCTGAGTGAAGCTTTCTTT CASSVGDRGLSEAFF - TRBD1 TRBJ1-1 TRBV9
TGTGCCAGCAGCCCCGACGCGGCCTACGAGCAGTACTTC CASSPDAAYEQYF - - TRBJ2-7 TRBV7-6
TGCGCCAGCAGCCAAGGTCCAGGATCTTACGAGCAGTACTTC CASSQGPGSYEQYF - - TRBJ2-7 TRBV4-1
TGTGCCAGCAGCTTAGGTCCCTCTGGGGCCAACGTCCTGACTTTC CASSLGPSGANVLTF once - TRBJ2-6 TRBV7-6
TGTGCCATCAGTGAGTCAATGGGACTAGCGGGAGGGCGCTTCTCGGGTGAGCAGTTCTTC CAISESMGLAGGRFSGEQFF - TRBD2 TRBJ2-1 TRBV10-3
TGCGCCAGCAGCCAAGCTGTCTTGACTAGCTACGAGCAGTACTTC CASSQAVLTSYEQYF - - TRBJ2-7 TRBV4-1